The 26 T cell receptor beta chains below come from one sample, sequenced in a study of T cell responses to AZD1222 COVID-19 vaccine. Measured with immunoSEQ multiplex PCR; TCRdb has only the in-frame clones, and not every one. The table shows under 130,000 clones, with around 90% occurring only once. Sequencing used peripheral blood, obtained on day 0 of AZD1222 vaccination. Receptors were obtained from an adult in good health.

The rearrangement links TRBV18 to TRBJ1-3; D is perhaps TRBD1 (6 bases). Between the trimmed V and J ends, which lost 5 bases and 0 bases, there was a span of 14 bases. CDR1 is KGHSH, CDR2 LQKENI, per germline. The CDR3 covers 16 residues. CDR3 residues: CASSLRQDSSGNTIYF. The CDR3 nucleotides read TGTGCCAGCTCATTGCGACAGGACAGCTCTGGAAACACCATATATTTT.

This chain connects TRBV5-4 to TRBJ2-3; 14 nucleotides line up with TRBD2. The junction had 4 bases not matched to a gene; V was cut back by 0 bases and J by 4 bases. This CDR3 has 17 residues. Germline V gene lookup returns CDR1 SGHNT and CDR2 YYREEE (reference sequence). CDR3 nucleotide sequence: TGTGCCAGCAGCTTGGGGACTAGCGGGGGGCAGGCAGATACGCAGTATTTT. Amino acids: CASSLGTSGGQADTQYF.

This clone occurred once. V gene TRBV5-4 combines with J gene TRBJ1-2; tentatively, D is TRBD1 (5 bases). Trimming left V 1 base short and J 3 bases short, with 7 bases between. Germline-derived CDR1 and CDR2 are SGHNT and YYREEE (reference sequence). CDR3 length equals 13 residues. The CDR3 nucleotides read TGTGCCAGCAGCTTGAGGGGTGACTATGGCTACACCTTC. As protein: CASSLRGDYGYTF.

This clone was observed a handful of times. The gene calls are TRBV6-5 and TRBJ1-4; 9 bases are a match to TRBD1. Germline V gene sequence: CDR1 MNHEY, CDR2 SVGAGI. The CDR3 contains 15 residues. V gave up 2 bases and J gave up 12 bases; unmatched junction bases: 10. CDR3 amino acids: CASSYGGTGWRELFF. CDR3 coding DNA: TGTGCCAGCAGTTACGGGGGGACAGGGTGGAGAGAACTGTTTTTT.

The rearrangement joins TRBV9 to TRBJ1-5, with 7 bases fitting TRBD1. V dropped 0 bases and J dropped 5; count of bases not matched to a gene: 5. This CDR3 comprises 15 residues. Per the germline V gene, CDR1 is SGDLS and CDR2 is YYNGEE. DNA for the CDR3: TGTGCCAGCAGCGTAGGGGACAGTACCTATCAGCCCCAGCATTTT. This translates into CASSVGDSTYQPQHF.

The rearrangement links TRBV14 to TRBJ2-7, with 7 bases fitting TRBD2. Losses at the gene ends were 4 bases for V and 5 bases for J; bases not matched to a gene: 11. The CDR3 covers 15 residues. The germline gives CDR1 SGHDN, CDR2 FVKESK. The DNA of the CDR3 is TGTGCCAGCAGCCTGAGACTAGCACCCGATCACGAGCAGTACTTC. Amino acid sequence: CASSLRLAPDHEQYF. Full variable domain (outside the CDR3, taken from reference TRBV14 and TRBJ2-7): EAGVTQFPSHSVIEKGQTVTLRCDPISGHDNLYWYRRVMGKEIKFLLHFVKESKQDESGMPNNRFLAERTGGTYSTLKVQPAELEDSGVYFCASSLRLAPDHEQYFGPGTRLTVT.

The V call is TRBV30, the J call TRBJ2-2; D gene unclear. CDR1 and CDR2 (germline): GTSNPN, SVGIG (reference sequence). Between the trimmed V and J ends, which lost 0 bases and 0 bases, there was a span of 5 bases. The CDR3 contains 14 residues. The CDR3 sequence is CAWSVLANTGELFF. The CDR3 DNA reads TGTGCCTGGAGTGTACTGGCGAACACCGGGGAGCTGTTTTTT.

Only a few counts were recorded for this clone. The chain carries TRBV2 and TRBJ2-5; D gene unclear. Trimming took off 1 base at V and 2 bases at J, with 5 bases between the two ends. CDR1 and CDR2 (germline): SNHLY, FYNNEI. The length of the CDR3 is 13 residues. The CDR3 region has the DNA TGTGCCAGCAGTGAAGTTCGTCAAGAGACCCAGTACTTC. Translating it yields CASSEVRQETQYF.

The chain combines TRBV7-3 with TRBJ2-5, with 8 bases aligning to TRBD2. The CDR3 spans 14 residues. Germline V gene lookup returns CDR1 SGHTA and CDR2 FQGTGA. V was pared by 4 bases and J by 2 bases, with 3 bases of the junction left unmatched. The CDR3 sequence is CASSSTGGQETQYF. For the CDR3, the DNA is TGTGCCAGCAGCTCCACGGGGGGGCAAGAGACCCAGTACTTC. Supplemented by reference TRBV7-3 and TRBJ2-5, the full variable domain reads GAGVSQTPSNKVTEKGKYVELRCDPISGHTALYWYRQSLGQGPEFLIYFQGTGAADDSGLPNDRFFAVRPEGSVSTLKIQRTERGDSAVYLCASSSTGGQETQYFGPGTRLLVL.

This clone has just one count. The genes are TRBV27 and TRBJ1-2; D possibly corresponds to TRBD1 (5 bases). The CDR3 extends over 13 amino acids. Germline CDR1 is MNHEY and CDR2 is SMNVEV (reference sequence). V was clipped by 3 bases and J by 3 bases, with 8 bases between them. CDR3 sequence (DNA): TGTGCCAGCAGTTTCCAGGGTGACTATGGCTACACCTTC. Amino acids: CASSFQGDYGYTF.

Here the CDR3 DNA reads TGTGCCAGCAGCCCCCACCGGGCAGCCAACACTGAAGCTTTCTTT. Protein sequence: CASSPHRAANTEAFF. This chain links TRBV5-5 with TRBJ1-1, with no clear D. The CDR3 extends over 15 amino acids. V gave up 4 bases and J gave up 2 bases, with 15 bases separating them. Germline lookup yields CDR1 SGHKS and CDR2 YYEKEE (reference sequence). Drawing the rest from reference TRBV5-5 and TRBJ1-1, the complete variable domain is DAGVTQSPTHLIKTRGQQVTLRCSPISGHKSVSWYQQVLGQGPQFIFQYYEKEERGRGNFPDRFSARQFPNYSSELNVNALLLGDSALYLCASSPHRAANTEAFFGQGTRLTVV.

The CDR3 sequence is CASSFQGDTGELFF. The DNA of the CDR3 is TGCGCCAGCAGCTTCCAGGGTGACACCGGGGAGCTGTTTTTT. The chain recombines TRBV5-1 with TRBJ2-2; D may be TRBD1 (5 bases). V dropped 2 bases and J dropped 3 bases, with 8 bases sitting between them. Germline V CDR1 and CDR2: SGHRS, YFSETQ. The length of the CDR3 is 14 residues. The variable domain in full, with the rest retrieved from reference TRBV5-1 and TRBJ2-2, is KAGVTQTPRYLIKTRGQQVTLSCSPISGHRSVSWYQQTPGQGLQFLFEYFSETQRNKGNFPGRFSGRQFSNSRSEMNVSTLELGDSALYLCASSFQGDTGELFFGEGSRLTVL.

The V gene is TRBV27, the J gene TRBJ1-1; no clear D gene. Germline V lookup: CDR1 MNHEY, CDR2 SMNVEV (reference sequence). The CDR3 spans 15 residues. The V end was cut by 3 bases, the J end by 4 bases, with 15 bases between. The CDR3 sequence is CASSFSGRAITEAFF. The CDR3 DNA reads TGTGCCAGCAGTTTTTCGGGTCGAGCGATCACTGAAGCTTTCTTT.

This rearrangement joins TRBV4-3 to TRBJ2-5; 7 bases align to TRBD2. The CDR3 covers 14 residues. Losses at the gene ends were 1 base for V and 5 bases for J; bases not matched to a gene: 4. Germline V CDR1 and CDR2: LGHNA, YSLEER. The CDR3 DNA reads TGCGCCAGCAGCCAAGGACTAGCCGGGGAGACCCAGTACTTC. The encoded protein is CASSQGLAGETQYF.

The chain is built from TRBV18 and TRBJ1-2; a weak D match, TRBD1 (6 bases). Trimming cost V 2 bases and J 3 bases, with 13 bases left between them. CDR1 KGHSH and CDR2 LQKENI come from the germline V gene. This CDR3 region has 15 residues. The CDR3 loop reads CASSPAPGAYYGYTF. CDR3 in DNA: TGTGCCAGCTCACCAGCACCAGGGGCCTACTATGGCTACACCTTC.

The chain joins TRBV28 to TRBJ1-4, with TRBD1 as a possible D gene (6 bases). The CDR3 sequence is 15 residues long. Germline assignment: CDR1 MDHEN and CDR2 SYDVKM. With 5 bases removed from V and 4 bases from J, the gap between germline ends came to 14 bases. The CDR3 DNA sequence: TGTGCCAGCAGTACCAGACAGGCGGTTAATGAAAAACTGTTTTTT. Translation: CASSTRQAVNEKLFF.

This clone was seen once. V and J are TRBV18 and TRBJ1-6; D gene unclear. Trimming pared 1 base from V and 0 bases from J, leaving 7 bases between. This CDR3 has 16 amino acids. Germline CDR1 KGHSH, CDR2 LQKENI. The chain's CDR3 is CASSPQDSSYNSPLHF. The CDR3 bases are TGTGCCAGCTCACCACAAGATAGCTCCTATAATTCACCCCTCCACTTT.

This chain uses TRBV7-2 with TRBJ1-3, with D hard to call. The CDR3 has 14 amino acids. V shed 3 bases and J shed 1 base, with 7 bases lying between them. The germline V gene has CDR1 SGHTA and CDR2 FQGNSA. The CDR3 loop reads CASSFGGSGNTIYF. For the CDR3, the DNA is TGTGCCAGCAGCTTCGGTGGATCTGGAAACACCATATATTTT. Supplemented by reference TRBV7-2 and TRBJ1-3, the full variable domain reads GAGVSQSPSNKVTEKGKDVELRCDPISGHTALYWYRQSLGQGLEFLIYFQGNSAPDKSGLPSDRFSAERTGGSVSTLTIQRTQQEDSAVYLCASSFGGSGNTIYFGEGSWLTVV.

V gene TRBV24-1 combines with J gene TRBJ1-1; the D gene is possibly TRBD1 (6 bases). Trimming removed 9 bases from V and 10 bases from J, with 20 bases in between. Germline-derived CDR1 and CDR2 are KGHDR and SFDVKD. This CDR3 region has 13 residues. CDR3 DNA sequence: TGTGCCACCTTAATCAGGGGAGCCGGGGGAGCTTTCTTT. It specifies CATLIRGAGGAFF.

The rearrangement joins TRBV5-6 to TRBJ1-1; 7 bases are shared with TRBD1. The ends lost 4 bases at V and 10 bases at J; junction bases unmatched: 10. The germline V gene encodes CDR1 SGHDT and CDR2 YYEEEE. This CDR3 is built from 13 residues. The CDR3 sequence is CASSPSGGTAAFF. The CDR3 bases are TGTGCCAGCAGCCCGTCGGGTGGGACAGCAGCTTTCTTT.

The rearrangement uses TRBV28 and TRBJ1-2; tentative D call: TRBD1 (5 bases). Germline V gene sequence: CDR1 MDHEN, CDR2 SYDVKM. The CDR3 runs 14 residues. V gave up 7 bases and J gave up 7 bases, with 19 bases separating them. CDR3 protein: CASTPFEGSSGYTF. In DNA, the CDR3 is TGTGCCAGCACCCCCTTTGAGGGGTCTAGTGGCTACACCTTC.

The chain uses TRBV5-1 and TRBJ2-7; 7 nucleotides match TRBD1. CDR1 and CDR2 (germline): SGHRS, YFSETQ. The CDR3 loop spans 14 amino acids. V gave up 4 bases and J gave up 2 bases; unmatched junction bases: 6. The CDR3 sequence is CASSTRQGPYEQYF. CDR3 bases: TGCGCCAGCAGCACCCGACAGGGCCCCTACGAGCAGTACTTC.

This clone was seen a single time. The rearrangement joins TRBV14 to TRBJ1-2, with TRBD1 as a possible D gene (5 bases). CDR1 and CDR2 from the germline V gene are SGHDN and FVKESK. This CDR3 has 15 amino acids. The V end lost 4 bases, the J end lost 5 bases, and 17 bases lay between the germline ends. The CDR3 here is CASSPRDVRTYGYTF. In DNA, the CDR3 is TGTGCCAGCAGCCCGCGGGACGTGCGCACTTATGGCTACACCTTC.

The chain joins TRBV19 to TRBJ1-5, with no clear D. V lost 5 bases and J lost 0, with 11 bases in between. The germline V gene encodes CDR1 LNHDA and CDR2 SQIVND (reference sequence). The CDR3 runs 15 residues. CDR3 DNA: TGTGCCAGTAGTTGGACTGCTTATAGCAATCAGCCCCAGCATTTT. Translation: CASSWTAYSNQPQHF.

V is TRBV2 and J is TRBJ2-5; 10 bases line up with TRBD2. The length of the CDR3 is 14 residues. Per the germline V gene, CDR1 is SNHLY and CDR2 is FYNNEI. V gave up 4 bases and J gave up 4 bases; unmatched junction bases: 3. The CDR3 is CASSAWTSGETQYF. DNA of the CDR3: TGTGCCAGCAGTGCCTGGACTAGCGGAGAGACCCAGTACTTC.

This chain joins TRBV19 and TRBJ1-2, with D unclear. Germline loops: CDR1 LNHDA, CDR2 SQIVND (reference sequence). The ends were cut back, 10 bases at V and 7 bases at J, with 13 bases in the middle. The CDR3 covers 11 residues. The CDR3 here is CATSESTGYTF. CDR3 bases: TGTGCCACCTCCGAGAGTACTGGCTACACCTTC.